Below, one TCR beta chain is given with its context. The antigen is not known. Here immunoSEQ multiplex PCR was the method, and the copy in TCRdb shows in-frame clones only, minus some. The sample carries 150,000 to 200,000 clones, just over 90% recorded once. The entry originates in a study of T cell responses to AZD1222 COVID-19 vaccine. The CDR3 sequence is 17 residues long. CDR1 SGHNT and CDR2 YYREEE come from the germline V gene (reference sequence). V trimming: 4 bases; J trimming: 7 bases; junction bases outside the gene matches: 12. Findings and limits, study-wide: Clonal diversity was possibly underestimated, and the donors were mostly white British, with more females. The peak T cell response came first, and repertoires were sampled only after it. Baseline testing showed seropositivity in only a handful of AZD1222 recipients.

Sequenced here: peripheral blood, sampled on day 0 of AZD1222 vaccination. This clonotype was sampled from an adult in good health. The chain couples TRBV5-4 to TRBJ2-5; 14 nucleotides match TRBD2. The CDR3 spells CASSPRTSGGLGGTQYF. The CDR3, as DNA: TGTGCCAGCAGCCCAAGGACTAGCGGGGGGCTGGGTGGGACCCAGTACTTC.